Here is one T cell receptor (beta chain) with its context. Its target is unknown. One junction end does not reproduce the germline sequence, and a read error may be involved. Germline V gene lookup returns CDR1 SGHVS and CDR2 FQNEAQ. The CDR3 loop spans 14 amino acids. This sample was included in a study of molecular identifiers for immune sequencing clone quantification. The study's findings and limits: Clones above 20 RNA copies contained over 99% of effector molecules but under 1% of naive ones.

The authors built bulk TCR libraries by previously described methods with listed TCR primers. Via MiXCR, TCRdb re-called the PCR reads, giving one row per CDR3 protein. The sample has 70,000 to 95,000 distinct CDR3 sequences, around 17% seen once. The authors sorted naive CD8 T cells as CD8+CD4-CCR7+CD45RA+. The gene calls are TRBV7-8 and TRBJ2-5, with a tentative D call TRBD1 (6 bases). This TCR derives from a human donor in good health. Some libraries in this study had Jurkat cell RNA spiked in. The specimen sequenced was naive CD8+ T cells from blood, with Jurkat cell RNA spiked in. Subset given: FACS-sorted CD8+CD4-CCR7+CD45RA+ naive T cells. DNA for the CDR3: TGTGCAAGCAGCTTAGCTCAGGGGAACGACACCCAGTACTTT. Residues: CASSLAQGNDTQYF.